This TCR beta chain appears in the sequencing data of a study of OX40 agonist ivuxolimab in advanced cancers. A history of autoimmune disease or systemic immunosuppression excluded patients. General study results and limits: Clonal expansion by week 6 occurred in CD4+ and CD8+ blood T cells (at 0.1 to 3.0 mg/kg).

Remarks on this clone: Its cognate antigen is unknown.

Profiled with immunoSEQ multiplex PCR; TCRdb holds only in-frame clones, not every one. The sample contains roughly 80,000 clones, 85% to 95% of which appear only once. The specimen comprised CD4+ or CD8+ T cells sorted from blood, sampled in a trial of the OX40 agonist ivuxolimab. This TCR came from an adult with an advanced solid tumor such as melanoma, head and neck, liver or kidney cancer.

CDR3: CASSLRTSRLTDTQYF. The CDR3 DNA follows: TGCGCCAGCAGCCTTCGGACTAGCAGACTCACAGATACGCAGTATTTT. The genes are TRBV5-1 and TRBJ2-3, with TRBD2 matching 8 bases. Looked up from germline, CDR1 is SGHRS and CDR2 is YFSETQ. The CDR3 length is 16 residues. V lost 4 bases to trimming and J lost 2 bases; unmatched junction nucleotides: 9.